This TCR beta chain was identified in a study of regulatory T cells in long-lasting Graves disease. Study overall: Antithyroid drugs had been taken under 3 months by newly diagnosed Graves' patients.

Ten or more counts support this clonotype. This CDR3 comprises 13 residues. Germline-derived CDR1 and CDR2 are MNHEY and SVGEGT. Trimming at V came to 5 bases and at J to 5 bases, leaving 5 bases not matched to a gene. Time point: newly diagnosed GD, antithyroid drugs for less than 3 months. Extracted PBMC RNA gave rise to the TCR library. Approximately 9 milliliters of peripheral blood went into EDTA tubes. HTBI primers from iRepertoire and Arm-PCR of CDR3 regions yielded the TCR beta libraries. TCRdb reprocessed the multiplex PCR reads via MiXCR and lists one record per CDR3 protein. Of some 410,000 distinct CDR3 sequences detected, 16% appear once; the ten largest clones hold about 10%. The same data also went into a second study, on T cells in Graves' hyperthyroidism and ophthalmopathy. Per that study: Model predictions of ophthalmopathy came a median around 6.5 months before onset.

The receptor was derived from a woman in her 30s with Graves disease. The material sequenced was peripheral blood mononuclear cells (PBMCs), taken at new diagnosis, from a patient treated with antithyroid drugs. V and J are TRBV6-2 or TRBV6-3 and TRBJ2-7; 8 positions agree with TRBD1. DNA of the CDR3: TGTGCCAGCAGTCACGGGACAGGCAACGAGCAGTACTTC. It specifies CASSHGTGNEQYF.